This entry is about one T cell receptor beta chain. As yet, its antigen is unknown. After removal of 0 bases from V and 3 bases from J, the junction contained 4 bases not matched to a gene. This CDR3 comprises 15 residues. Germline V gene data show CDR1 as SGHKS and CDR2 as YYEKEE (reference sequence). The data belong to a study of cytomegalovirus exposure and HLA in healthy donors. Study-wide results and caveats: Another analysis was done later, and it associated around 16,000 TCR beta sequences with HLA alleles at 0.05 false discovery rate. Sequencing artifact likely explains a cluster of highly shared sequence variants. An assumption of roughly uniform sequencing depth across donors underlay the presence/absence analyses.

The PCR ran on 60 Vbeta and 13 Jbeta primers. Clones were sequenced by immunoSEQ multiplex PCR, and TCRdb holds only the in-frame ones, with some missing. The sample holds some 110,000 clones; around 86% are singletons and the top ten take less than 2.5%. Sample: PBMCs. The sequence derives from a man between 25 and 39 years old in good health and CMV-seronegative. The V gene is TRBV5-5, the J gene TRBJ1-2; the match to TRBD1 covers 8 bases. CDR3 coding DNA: TGTGCCAGCAGCTTGGCTACAGGGGGGCACTATGGCTACACCTTC. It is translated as CASSLATGGHYGYTF.